The rows below give T cell receptor beta chains drawn from one sample of a study of blood T cell repertoires in COVID-19. The method was immunoSEQ multiplex PCR; TCRdb's version includes in-frame clones alone and lacks a portion of them. The sample yields 150,000 to 200,000 clones, roughly nine tenths seen once. The sequenced material came from peripheral blood. These receptors were collected from a man aged 60 to 75 with active or convalescent COVID-19. CDR3s include the opening cysteine and the closing phenylalanine or tryptophan. D genes are given only for firm matches. Clone size is given for some rows only: seen once, a few or many times, or a class if the clone is expanded.

v_gene: TRBV2; j_gene: TRBJ2-3; d_gene: NA; abundance: NA; CDR3nt: TGTGCCAGCAGCGCCCGGAGGGGAGATACGCAGTATTTT; CDR3aa: CASSARRGDTQYF
v_gene: TRBV5-1; j_gene: TRBJ2-5; d_gene: TRBD1; abundance: NA; CDR3nt: TGCGCCAGCAGCCGGGACAGCCAAGAGACCCAGTACTTC; CDR3aa: CASSRDSQETQYF
v_gene: TRBV10-3; j_gene: TRBJ1-1; d_gene: TRBD1; abundance: once; CDR3nt: TGTGCCATCACTTCAGGGGGCGCAAGTTCTTTTGAAGCTTTCTTT; CDR3aa: CAITSGGASSFEAFF
v_gene: TRBV9; j_gene: TRBJ2-1; d_gene: TRBD2; abundance: NA; CDR3nt: TGTGCCAGCAGCGTTCTGACTAGCGGGCTCACCAATGAGCAGTTCTTC; CDR3aa: CASSVLTSGLTNEQFF
v_gene: TRBV11-2; j_gene: TRBJ1-3; d_gene: TRBD1; abundance: NA; CDR3nt: TGTGCCAGCAGCTTAGCCCGGACAGGGAACTCTGGAAACACCATATATTTT; CDR3aa: CASSLARTGNSGNTIYF
v_gene: TRBV6-5; j_gene: TRBJ1-2; d_gene: TRBD1; abundance: NA; CDR3nt: TGTGCCAGCAGTCGGACAGGGGGCAACTATGGCTACACCTTC; CDR3aa: CASSRTGGNYGYTF
v_gene: TRBV10-3; j_gene: TRBJ1-1; d_gene: TRBD1; abundance: NA; CDR3nt: TGTGCCACCAGGACAGGGGAGGACACTGAAGCTTTCTTT; CDR3aa: CATRTGEDTEAFF
v_gene: TRBV6-4; j_gene: TRBJ1-1; d_gene: TRBD1; abundance: NA; CDR3nt: TGTGCCAGCAGTGTGGGGACAGTGAACACTGAAGCTTTCTTT; CDR3aa: CASSVGTVNTEAFF
v_gene: TRBV7-8; j_gene: TRBJ1-1; d_gene: NA; abundance: NA; CDR3nt: TGTGCCAGCAGCTTAGTGCAGAGGTACACTGAAGCTTTCTTT; CDR3aa: CASSLVQRYTEAFF
v_gene: TRBV27; j_gene: TRBJ1-1; d_gene: TRBD1; abundance: once; CDR3nt: TGTGCCAGCAGAATACAGGGGGCCCTCAACACTGAAGCTTTCTTT; CDR3aa: CASRIQGALNTEAFF
v_gene: TRBV5-1; j_gene: TRBJ2-3; d_gene: TRBD1; abundance: once; CDR3nt: TGCGCCAGCAGCCTTACCCCGGGACAGGGGACCCGCCCAAGCACAGATACGCAGTATTTT; CDR3aa: CASSLTPGQGTRPSTDTQYF
v_gene: TRBV10-3; j_gene: TRBJ2-1; d_gene: TRBD2; abundance: once; CDR3nt: TGTGCCACCCAGGGGGGGGGTAGCGGGGGCTACAATGAGCAGTTCTTC; CDR3aa: CATQGGGSGGYNEQFF
v_gene: TRBV15; j_gene: TRBJ1-3; d_gene: TRBD1; abundance: NA; CDR3nt: TGTGCCACCAGCAGAGGGTCGACAGGGTCGGGAGACACCATATATTTT; CDR3aa: CATSRGSTGSGDTIYF
v_gene: TRBV6-5; j_gene: TRBJ1-5; d_gene: NA; abundance: NA; CDR3nt: TGTGCCAGCAGCCAGGGGCTCGGTCAGCCCCAGCATTTT; CDR3aa: CASSQGLGQPQHF
v_gene: TRBV27; j_gene: TRBJ1-1; d_gene: NA; abundance: NA; CDR3nt: TGTGCCAGCAGTTTTGACAGTTTAGTAGGAACTGAAGCTTTCTTT; CDR3aa: CASSFDSLVGTEAFF
v_gene: TRBV27; j_gene: TRBJ1-5; d_gene: NA; abundance: NA; CDR3nt: TGTGCCAGCAGTTTGGACAGCTATAGCAATCAGCCCCAGCATTTT; CDR3aa: CASSLDSYSNQPQHF
v_gene: TRBV2; j_gene: TRBJ1-6; d_gene: NA; abundance: NA; CDR3nt: TGTGCCAGCAGTGAAGCGCTACAGGGCAATTCACCCCTCCACTTT; CDR3aa: CASSEALQGNSPLHF
v_gene: TRBV19; j_gene: TRBJ2-7; d_gene: TRBD2; abundance: once; CDR3nt: TGTGCCAGTAGTCCCCCGGGAGGGCGCGAGCAGTACTTC; CDR3aa: CASSPPGGREQYF
v_gene: TRBV11-2; j_gene: TRBJ1-1; d_gene: TRBD1; abundance: NA; CDR3nt: TGTGCCAGCAGCTTAGCTTTACAGGGGGTCACTGAAGCTTTCTTT; CDR3aa: CASSLALQGVTEAFF
v_gene: TRBV7-2; j_gene: TRBJ1-5; d_gene: TRBD1; abundance: NA; CDR3nt: TGTGCCAGCAGCTTAGAGGGACAGTATAGCAATCAGCCCCAGCATTTT; CDR3aa: CASSLEGQYSNQPQHF
v_gene: TRBV5-6; j_gene: TRBJ2-3; d_gene: NA; abundance: NA; CDR3nt: TGTGCCAGCAGCTCTCAGGGTAGCGGACTTAGCACAGATACGCAGTATTTT; CDR3aa: CASSSQGSGLSTDTQYF
v_gene: TRBV10-3; j_gene: TRBJ1-4; d_gene: TRBD1; abundance: NA; CDR3nt: TGTGCCATCAGTAACCGCGGGACAGATAATGAAAAACTGTTTTTT; CDR3aa: CAISNRGTDNEKLFF
v_gene: TRBV18; j_gene: TRBJ1-2; d_gene: TRBD1; abundance: NA; CDR3nt: TGTGCCAGCTCACTAGAACTGGACAGGGGGCGCTCCCACTTC; CDR3aa: CASSLELDRGRSHF
v_gene: TRBV18; j_gene: TRBJ1-3; d_gene: NA; abundance: few; CDR3nt: TGTGCCAGCTCACCCCAGGCTGGAAACACCATATATTTT; CDR3aa: CASSPQAGNTIYF
v_gene: TRBV5-1; j_gene: TRBJ1-5; d_gene: NA; abundance: NA; CDR3nt: TGCGCCAGCAGCTTGGACTGGAGCAATCAGCCCCAGCATTTT; CDR3aa: CASSLDWSNQPQHF
v_gene: TRBV19; j_gene: TRBJ1-3; d_gene: TRBD1; abundance: once; CDR3nt: TGTGCCAGTAGTATCTTGGCCGGGACAGGGTCTGGAAACACCATATATTTT; CDR3aa: CASSILAGTGSGNTIYF
v_gene: TRBV15; j_gene: TRBJ1-6; d_gene: NA; abundance: NA; CDR3nt: TGTGCCACCGGACAGTATAATTCACCCCTCCACTTT; CDR3aa: CATGQYNSPLHF
v_gene: TRBV12-5; j_gene: TRBJ1-2; d_gene: TRBD1; abundance: NA; CDR3nt: TGTGCTAGTGGTTTGGTACAGGGGGCGCGGGGCTACACCTTC; CDR3aa: CASGLVQGARGYTF
v_gene: TRBV7-8; j_gene: TRBJ1-4; d_gene: NA; abundance: NA; CDR3nt: TGTGCCAGCAGCTTACAGACAGCAACTAATGAAAAACTGTTTTTT; CDR3aa: CASSLQTATNEKLFF